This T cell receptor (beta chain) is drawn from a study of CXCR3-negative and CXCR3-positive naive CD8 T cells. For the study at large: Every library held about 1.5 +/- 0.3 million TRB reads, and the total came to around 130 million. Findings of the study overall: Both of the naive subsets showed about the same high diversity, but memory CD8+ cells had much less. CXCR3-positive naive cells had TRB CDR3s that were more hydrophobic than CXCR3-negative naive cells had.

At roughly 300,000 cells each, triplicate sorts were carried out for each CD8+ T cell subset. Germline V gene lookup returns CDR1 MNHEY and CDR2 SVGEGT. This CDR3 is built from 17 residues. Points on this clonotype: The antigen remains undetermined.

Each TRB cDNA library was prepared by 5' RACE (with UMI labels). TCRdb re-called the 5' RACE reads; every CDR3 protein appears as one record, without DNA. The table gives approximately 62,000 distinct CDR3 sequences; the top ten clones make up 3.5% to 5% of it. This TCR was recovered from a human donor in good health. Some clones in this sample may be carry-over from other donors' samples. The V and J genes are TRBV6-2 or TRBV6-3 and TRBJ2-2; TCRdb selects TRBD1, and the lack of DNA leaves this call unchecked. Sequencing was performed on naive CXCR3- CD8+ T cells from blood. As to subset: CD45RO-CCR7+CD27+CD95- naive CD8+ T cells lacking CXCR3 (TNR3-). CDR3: CASSYSGTGGDTGELFF.